This T cell receptor (beta chain) was documented in a study of shared clonotypes between healthy human individuals. Study-wide background: The study drew on a couple of women and a few men aged 18 to 49 as donors. Whole-study findings and limits: Across subsets, estimated richness was generally greater for naive than for memory populations. Generation probability values for non-shared clonotypes were lower than those for clonotypes shared by all four donors. What limited the represented genetic and exposure-history diversity was the small number of donors.

Trimming removed 1 base from V and 5 bases from J, with 7 bases in between. Per germline, CDR1 SGHDN and CDR2 FVKESK. The CDR3 covers 13 residues. Generated by immunoSEQ multiplex PCR, the TCRdb table keeps only in-frame clones and is missing some. This table holds fewer than 850,000 clones, less than 80% found once. Note on this clone: Its target is unknown.

The sample comprised memory CD4+ T cells sorted from blood. Indicated subset: CD45RA-negative fraction. The chain combines TRBV14 with TRBJ2-3, with no clear D. This receptor was identified in a woman aged 30 to 39 in good health. The CDR3 nucleotides read TGTGCCAGCAGCCAAGGCACGGTAGATACGCAGTATTTT. It yields the protein CASSQGTVDTQYF.